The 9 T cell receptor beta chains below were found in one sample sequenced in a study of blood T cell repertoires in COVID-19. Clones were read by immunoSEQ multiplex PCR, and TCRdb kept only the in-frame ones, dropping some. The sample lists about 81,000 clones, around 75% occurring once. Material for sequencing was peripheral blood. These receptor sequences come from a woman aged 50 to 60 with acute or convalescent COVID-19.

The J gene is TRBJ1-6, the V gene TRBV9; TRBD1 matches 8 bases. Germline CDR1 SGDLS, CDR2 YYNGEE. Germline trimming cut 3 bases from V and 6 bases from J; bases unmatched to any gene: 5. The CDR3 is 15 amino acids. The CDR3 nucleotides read TGTGCCAGCAGCGCCGGACAGGGACTTAATTCACCCCTCCACTTT. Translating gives CASSAGQGLNSPLHF.

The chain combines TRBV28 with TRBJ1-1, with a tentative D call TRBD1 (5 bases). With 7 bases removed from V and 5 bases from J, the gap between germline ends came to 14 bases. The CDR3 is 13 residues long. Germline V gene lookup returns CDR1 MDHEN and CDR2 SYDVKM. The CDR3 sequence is CASTRGGETEAFF. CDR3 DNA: TGTGCCAGCACTCGCGGGGGGGAAACTGAAGCTTTCTTT.

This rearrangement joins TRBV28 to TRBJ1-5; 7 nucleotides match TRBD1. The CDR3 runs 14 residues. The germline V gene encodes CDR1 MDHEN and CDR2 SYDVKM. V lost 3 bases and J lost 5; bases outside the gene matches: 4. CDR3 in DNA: TGTGCCAGCAGTTTGGGGACAGATGATCAGCCCCAGCATTTT. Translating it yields CASSLGTDDQPQHF. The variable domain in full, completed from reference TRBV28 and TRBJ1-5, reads DVKVTQSSRYLVKRTGEKVFLECVQDMDHENMFWYRQDPGLGLRLIYFSYDVKMKEKGDIPEGYSVSREKKERFSLILESASTNQTSMYLCASSLGTDDQPQHFGDGTRLSIL.

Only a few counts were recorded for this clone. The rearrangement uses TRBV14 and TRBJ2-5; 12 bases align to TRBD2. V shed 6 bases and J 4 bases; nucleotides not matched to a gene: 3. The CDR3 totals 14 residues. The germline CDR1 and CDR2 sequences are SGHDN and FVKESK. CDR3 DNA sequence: TGTGCCAGCAGTCGGGGACTAGCGGGAGAGACCCAGTACTTC. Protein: CASSRGLAGETQYF.

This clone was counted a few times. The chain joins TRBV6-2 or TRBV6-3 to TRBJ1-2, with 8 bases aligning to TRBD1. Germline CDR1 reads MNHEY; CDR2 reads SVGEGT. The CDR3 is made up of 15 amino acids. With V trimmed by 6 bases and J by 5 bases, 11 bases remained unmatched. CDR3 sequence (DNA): TGTGCCAGCAGCCACGGACAGGGCCCCTATTATGGCTACACCTTC. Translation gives CASSHGQGPYYGYTF.

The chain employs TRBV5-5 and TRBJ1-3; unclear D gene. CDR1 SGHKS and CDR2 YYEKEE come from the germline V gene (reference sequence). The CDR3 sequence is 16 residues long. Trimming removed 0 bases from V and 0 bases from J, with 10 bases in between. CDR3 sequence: CASSLDRRNSGNTIYF. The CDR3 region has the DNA TGTGCCAGCAGCTTGGACCGCAGAAACTCTGGAAACACCATATATTTT.

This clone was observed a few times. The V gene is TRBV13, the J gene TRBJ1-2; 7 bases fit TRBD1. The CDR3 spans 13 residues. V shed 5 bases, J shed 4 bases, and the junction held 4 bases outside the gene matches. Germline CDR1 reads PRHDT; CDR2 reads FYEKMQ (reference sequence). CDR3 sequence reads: CASSLQGSYGYTF. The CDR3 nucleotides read TGTGCCAGCAGCCTACAGGGGAGCTATGGCTACACCTTC.

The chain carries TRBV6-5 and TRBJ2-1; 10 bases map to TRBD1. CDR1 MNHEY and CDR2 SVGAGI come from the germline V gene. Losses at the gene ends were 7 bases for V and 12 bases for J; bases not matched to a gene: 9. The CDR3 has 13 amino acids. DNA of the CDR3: TGTGCCAGCATCGGGACAGGGGCCCAAGGGCAGTTCTTC. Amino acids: CASIGTGAQGQFF.

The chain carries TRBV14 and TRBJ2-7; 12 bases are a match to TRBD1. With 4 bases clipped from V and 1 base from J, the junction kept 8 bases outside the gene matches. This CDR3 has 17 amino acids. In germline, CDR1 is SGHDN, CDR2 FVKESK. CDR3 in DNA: TGTGCCAGCAGCCCCGGGACAGGGGGCGGATTTTCCTACGAGCAGTACTTC. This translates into CASSPGTGGGFSYEQYF.